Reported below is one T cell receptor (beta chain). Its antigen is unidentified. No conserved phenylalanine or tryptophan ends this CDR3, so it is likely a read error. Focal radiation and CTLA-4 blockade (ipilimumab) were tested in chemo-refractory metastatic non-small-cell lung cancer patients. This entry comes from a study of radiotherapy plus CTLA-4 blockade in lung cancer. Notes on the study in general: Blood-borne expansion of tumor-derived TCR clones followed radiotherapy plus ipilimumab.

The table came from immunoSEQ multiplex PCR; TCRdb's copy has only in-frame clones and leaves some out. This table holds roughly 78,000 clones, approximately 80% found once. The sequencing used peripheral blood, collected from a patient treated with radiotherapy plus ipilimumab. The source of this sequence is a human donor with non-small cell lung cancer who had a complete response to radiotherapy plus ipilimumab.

The CDR3 sequence: CASSPRARGFWPQHL. Written as DNA, the CDR3 is TGTGCCAGCAGCCCCAGAGCAAGAGGCTTCTGGCCCCAGCATCTT. The V and J genes are TRBV6-5 and TRBJ1-5; D remains unclear. V lost 6 bases, J lost 9 bases, and 21 bases lay in between. CDR3 length equals 15 residues. Germline V gene lookup returns CDR1 MNHEY and CDR2 SVGAGI.